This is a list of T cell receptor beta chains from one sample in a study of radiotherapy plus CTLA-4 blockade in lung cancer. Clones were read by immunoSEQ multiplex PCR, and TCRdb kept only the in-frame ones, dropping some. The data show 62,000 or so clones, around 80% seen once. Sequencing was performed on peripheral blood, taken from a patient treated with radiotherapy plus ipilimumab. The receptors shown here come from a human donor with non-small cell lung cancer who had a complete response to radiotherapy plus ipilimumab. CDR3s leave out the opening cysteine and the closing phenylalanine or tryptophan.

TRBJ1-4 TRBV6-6 ASSYSGQPNEKLF
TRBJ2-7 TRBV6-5 ASSSLWEQY
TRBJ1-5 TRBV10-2 ASRATTVGNGQPQH
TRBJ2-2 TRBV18 ASSPLLAIPNTGELF
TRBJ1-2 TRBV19 ASSIRFREGVYGYT
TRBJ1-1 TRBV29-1 SVEDRREAF
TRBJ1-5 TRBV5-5 ASSLDPGAGSFQPQH
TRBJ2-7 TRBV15 ATSRDGGTGANEQY
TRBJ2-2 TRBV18 ASSSGLNTGELF
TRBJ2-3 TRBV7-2 ASSFSGPSDTQY
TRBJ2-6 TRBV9 ASSGRTGGDSGANVLT
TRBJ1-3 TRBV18 ASSRPGEDTIY
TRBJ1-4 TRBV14 ASSPNMYRSTNEKLF
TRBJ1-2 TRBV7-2 ASSLDGTAQSYGYT
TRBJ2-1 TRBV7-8 ASSPRTSGGGNEQF
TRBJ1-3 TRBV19 ASSFGTVGNTIY
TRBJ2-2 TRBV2 ASSDKTGNTGELF
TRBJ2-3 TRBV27 ASSLALVKPDTQY
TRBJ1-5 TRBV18 ASSPSREQPQH
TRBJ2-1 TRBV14 ASSQVTGGERVEQF
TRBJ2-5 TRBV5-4 ASSGRTSAQETQY
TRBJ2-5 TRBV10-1 ASSESIGAGGEETQY
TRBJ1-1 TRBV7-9 ASTLGGLNTEAF
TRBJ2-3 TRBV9 ASSVAGQGGGTQY
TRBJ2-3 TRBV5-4 ASSLGTSLDTQY
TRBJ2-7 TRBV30 AWGGDRRPPYEQY
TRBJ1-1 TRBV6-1 AVWEVRNTEAF
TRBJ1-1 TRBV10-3 AISEAHRLSTEAF
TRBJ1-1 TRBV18 ASSPVKGNTEAF
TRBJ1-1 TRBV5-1 ASSQTGGSVAEAF
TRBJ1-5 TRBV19 ASAGTSNQPQH
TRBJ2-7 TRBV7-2 ASSSAYEQY
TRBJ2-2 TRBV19 ASSIDRGTGELF
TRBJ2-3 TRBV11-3 ASSLGIGPDTQY
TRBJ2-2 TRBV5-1 ASSLDSDTGELF
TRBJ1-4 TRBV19 ASRNRGTNEKLF
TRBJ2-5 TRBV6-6 ASTAQGLAEETQY
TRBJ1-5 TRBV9 ASSVSSNQPQH
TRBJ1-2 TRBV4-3 ASSQDLTGGSYGYT
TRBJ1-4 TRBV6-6 ASSSSGKLF
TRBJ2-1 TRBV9 ASSPPPRVAGDNEQF
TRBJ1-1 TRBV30 AWSVGQGAF
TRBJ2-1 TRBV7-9 ASSLVVGSDNEQF
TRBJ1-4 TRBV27 ASSLWAWRGPNEKLF
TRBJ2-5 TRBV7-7 ASSQTGGGRETQY
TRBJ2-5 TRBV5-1 ASSTIRQETQY
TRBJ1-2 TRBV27 ASSLTEVSDGYT
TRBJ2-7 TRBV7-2 ASSSFYEQY
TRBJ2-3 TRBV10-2 ASNSRGVSTDTQY
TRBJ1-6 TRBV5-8 ASSLALYPPLH
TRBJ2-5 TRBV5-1 ASSLSRRKEETQY
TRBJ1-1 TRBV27 ASSPLGDPKIEAF